This entry features one TCR beta chain sequence. As yet, its antigen is unknown. The data were taken from a study of OX40 agonist ivuxolimab in advanced cancers. Study summary: Melanoma, hepatocellular carcinoma, head and neck or renal cell cancer occurred in dose-escalation patients. Allowance was made for prior anti-PD-1, anti-PD-L1 or anti-CTLA-4 therapy, and around 41% had some. Findings and caveats of the study: There were, on average, more expanded clones in CD8+ T cells than in CD4+.

Germline values: CDR1 SEHNR, CDR2 FQNEAQ (reference sequence). V was trimmed by 5 bases and J by 12 bases, leaving 14 bases between them. The CDR3 is 12 amino acids. Profiling relied on immunoSEQ multiplex PCR, and the TCRdb table lists in-frame clones only, not all of them. Here the sample spans approximately 69,000 clones, 65% to 90% being singletons. This TCR came from an adult with an advanced solid tumor such as melanoma, head and neck, liver or kidney cancer. The chain is built from TRBV7-9 and TRBJ1-5; a possible D gene is TRBD1 (5 bases). Sequences were derived from CD4+ or CD8+ T cells sorted from blood, sampled in a trial of the OX40 agonist ivuxolimab. CDR3 sequence (DNA): TGTGCCAGCAGCCCCGGGACTGCCCGCCAGCATTTT. Translation: CASSPGTARQHF.